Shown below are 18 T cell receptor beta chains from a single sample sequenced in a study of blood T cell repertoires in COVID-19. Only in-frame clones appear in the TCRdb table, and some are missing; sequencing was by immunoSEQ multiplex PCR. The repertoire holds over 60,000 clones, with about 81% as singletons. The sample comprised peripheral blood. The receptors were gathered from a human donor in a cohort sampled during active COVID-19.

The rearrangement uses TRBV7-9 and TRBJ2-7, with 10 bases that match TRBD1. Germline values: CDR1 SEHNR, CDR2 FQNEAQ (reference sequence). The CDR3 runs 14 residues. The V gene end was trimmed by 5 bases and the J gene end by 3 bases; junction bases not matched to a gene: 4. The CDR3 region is CASSPWTGGYEQYF. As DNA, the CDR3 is TGTGCCAGCAGCCCCTGGACAGGGGGCTACGAGCAGTACTTC.

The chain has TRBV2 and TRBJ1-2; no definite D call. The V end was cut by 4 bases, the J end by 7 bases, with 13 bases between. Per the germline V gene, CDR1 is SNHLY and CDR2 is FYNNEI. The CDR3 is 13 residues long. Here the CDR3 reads CASSAHLGAGYTF. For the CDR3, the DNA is TGTGCCAGCAGTGCCCATCTGGGAGCTGGCTACACCTTC.

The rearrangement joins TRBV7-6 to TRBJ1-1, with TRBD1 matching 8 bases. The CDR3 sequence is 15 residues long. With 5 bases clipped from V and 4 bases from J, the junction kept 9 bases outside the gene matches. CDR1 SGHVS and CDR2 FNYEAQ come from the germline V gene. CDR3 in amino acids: CASSPETGEFTEAFF. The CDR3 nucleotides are TGTGCCAGCAGCCCAGAGACAGGGGAGTTCACTGAAGCTTTCTTT.

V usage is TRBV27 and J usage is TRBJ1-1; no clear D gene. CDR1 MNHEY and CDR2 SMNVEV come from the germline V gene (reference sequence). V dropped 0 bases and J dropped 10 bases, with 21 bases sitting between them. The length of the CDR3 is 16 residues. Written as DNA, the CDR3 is TGTGCCAGCAGTTTATCCCCACACGGTGGAGTAGGTAGAGCTTTCTTT. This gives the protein CASSLSPHGGVGRAFF.

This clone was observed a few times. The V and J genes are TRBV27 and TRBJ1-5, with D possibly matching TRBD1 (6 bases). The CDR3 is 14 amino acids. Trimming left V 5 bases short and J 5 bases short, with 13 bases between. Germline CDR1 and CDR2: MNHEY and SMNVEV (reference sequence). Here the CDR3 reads CASSPISGDQPQHF. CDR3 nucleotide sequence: TGTGCCAGCAGTCCCATTTCAGGGGATCAGCCCCAGCATTTT.

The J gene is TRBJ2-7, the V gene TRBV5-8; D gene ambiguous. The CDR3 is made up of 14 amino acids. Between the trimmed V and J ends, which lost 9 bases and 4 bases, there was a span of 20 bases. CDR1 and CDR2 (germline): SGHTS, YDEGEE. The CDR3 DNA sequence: TGTGCCACGGGTACATCCGCCCTATTTTACGAGCAGTACTTC. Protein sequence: CATGTSALFYEQYF. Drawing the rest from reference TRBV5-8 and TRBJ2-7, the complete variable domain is EAGVTQSPTHLIKTRGQQATLRCSPISGHTSVYWYQQALGLGLQFLLWYDEGEERNRGNFPPRFSGRQFPNYSSELNVNALELEDSALYLCATGTSALFYEQYFGPGTRLTVT.

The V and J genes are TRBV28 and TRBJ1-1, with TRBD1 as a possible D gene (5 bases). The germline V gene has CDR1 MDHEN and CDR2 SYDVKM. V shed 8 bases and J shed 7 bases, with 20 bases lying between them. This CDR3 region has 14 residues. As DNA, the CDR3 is TGTGCCAGCCAGATTCCGGGGGGACTCCTTGAAGCTTTCTTT. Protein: CASQIPGGLLEAFF.

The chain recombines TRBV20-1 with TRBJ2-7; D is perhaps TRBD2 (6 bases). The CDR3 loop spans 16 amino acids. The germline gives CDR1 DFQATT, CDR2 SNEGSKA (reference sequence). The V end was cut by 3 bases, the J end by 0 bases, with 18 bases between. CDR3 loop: CSASAASAQGSYEQYF. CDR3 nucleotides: TGCAGTGCTAGTGCGGCTAGCGCTCAGGGCTCCTACGAGCAGTACTTC.

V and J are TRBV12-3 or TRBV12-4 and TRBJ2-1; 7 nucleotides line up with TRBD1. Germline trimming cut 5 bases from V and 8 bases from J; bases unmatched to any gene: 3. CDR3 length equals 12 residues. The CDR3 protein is CASSATGDEQFF. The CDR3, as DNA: TGTGCCAGCAGTGCCACAGGGGATGAGCAGTTCTTC.

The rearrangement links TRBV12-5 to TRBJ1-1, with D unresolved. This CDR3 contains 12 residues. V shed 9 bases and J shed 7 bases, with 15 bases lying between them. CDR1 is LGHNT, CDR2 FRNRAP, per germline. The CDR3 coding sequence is TGTGCTAGCGCAGAGGCGTACCTTGAAGCTTTCTTT. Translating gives CASAEAYLEAFF.

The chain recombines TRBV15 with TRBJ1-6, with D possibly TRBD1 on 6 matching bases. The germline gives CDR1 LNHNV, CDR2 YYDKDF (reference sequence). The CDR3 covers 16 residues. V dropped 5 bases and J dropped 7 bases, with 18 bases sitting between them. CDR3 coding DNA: TGTGCCACCAGCGCCCGAGACGCGGACAGAAATTCACCCCTCCACTTT. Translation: CATSARDADRNSPLHF.

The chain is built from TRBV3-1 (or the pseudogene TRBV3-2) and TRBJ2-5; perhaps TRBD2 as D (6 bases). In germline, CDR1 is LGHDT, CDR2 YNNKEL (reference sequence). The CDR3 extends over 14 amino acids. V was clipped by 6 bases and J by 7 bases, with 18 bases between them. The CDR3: CASSDVRGEGTQYF. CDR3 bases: TGTGCCAGCAGTGACGTCCGCGGGGAAGGGACCCAGTACTTC.

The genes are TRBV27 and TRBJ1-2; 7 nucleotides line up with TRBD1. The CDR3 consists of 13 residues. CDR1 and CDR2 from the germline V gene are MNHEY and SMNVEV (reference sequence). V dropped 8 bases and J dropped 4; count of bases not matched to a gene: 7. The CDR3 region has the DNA TGTGCCAGCTCATCGAACAGGGGCTATGGCTACACCTTC. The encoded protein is CASSSNRGYGYTF.

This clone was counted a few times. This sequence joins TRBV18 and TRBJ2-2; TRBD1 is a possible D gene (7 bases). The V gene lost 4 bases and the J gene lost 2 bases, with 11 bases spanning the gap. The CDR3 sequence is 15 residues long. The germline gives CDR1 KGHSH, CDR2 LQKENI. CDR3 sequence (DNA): TGTGCCAGCTCACGGGGGGACAGCAACACCGGGGAGCTGTTTTTT. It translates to CASSRGDSNTGELFF.

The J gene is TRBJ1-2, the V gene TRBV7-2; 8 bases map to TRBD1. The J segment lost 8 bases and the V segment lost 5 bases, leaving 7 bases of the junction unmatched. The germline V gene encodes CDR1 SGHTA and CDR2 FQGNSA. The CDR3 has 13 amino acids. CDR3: CASSLGQVTGYTF. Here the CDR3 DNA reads TGTGCCAGCAGCCTGGGACAGGTGACCGGCTACACCTTC.

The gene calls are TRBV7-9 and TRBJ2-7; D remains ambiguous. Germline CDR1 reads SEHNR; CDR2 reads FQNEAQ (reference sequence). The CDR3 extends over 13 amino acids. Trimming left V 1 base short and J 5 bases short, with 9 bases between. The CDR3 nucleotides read TGTGCCAGCAGCTTAGATAGTGGTAACGAGCAGTACTTC. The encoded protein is CASSLDSGNEQYF.

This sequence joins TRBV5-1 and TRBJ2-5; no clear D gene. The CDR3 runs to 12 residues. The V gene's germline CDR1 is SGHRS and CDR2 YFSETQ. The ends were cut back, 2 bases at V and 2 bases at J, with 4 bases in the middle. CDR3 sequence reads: CASSLQQETQYF. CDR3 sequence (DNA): TGCGCCAGCAGCTTACAACAAGAGACCCAGTACTTC.

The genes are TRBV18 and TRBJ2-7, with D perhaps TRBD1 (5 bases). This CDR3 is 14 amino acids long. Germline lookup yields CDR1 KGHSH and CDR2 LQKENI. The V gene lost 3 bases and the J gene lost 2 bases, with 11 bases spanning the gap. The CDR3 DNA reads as TGTGCCAGCTCACCGGGCCAGGGAACCTACGAGCAGTACTTC. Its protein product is CASSPGQGTYEQYF.